This entry lists 13 T cell receptor beta chains sequenced from one sample in a study of shared clonotypes between healthy human individuals. The data were produced by immunoSEQ multiplex PCR, yet TCRdb's version contains in-frame clones alone and is incomplete. Altogether a few million clones are present, more than 80% being singletons, with the ten largest covering around 0.14%. Sequenced input: naive CD4+ T cells sorted from blood. Subset indicated: CD45RA+ positively selected. All receptors derive from a man in his late teens or twenties in good health.

V usage is TRBV11-3 and J usage is TRBJ2-7; TRBD1 matches 9 bases. Trimming took 1 base from V and 1 from J; bases not matched to a gene: 2. The CDR3 has 15 amino acids. CDR1 SGHNT and CDR2 YENEEA come from the germline V gene. This CDR3 is CASSLGGTGSYEQYF. The CDR3 DNA is TGTGCCAGCAGCTTAGGTGGGACAGGGTCCTACGAGCAGTACTTC.

J is TRBJ2-3 and V is TRBV18; D is undetermined. CDR1 and CDR2 from the germline V gene are KGHSH and LQKENI. V was shortened by 1 base and J by 0 bases, with 8 bases between the two germline ends. The CDR3 is made up of 15 amino acids. The CDR3 nucleotides are TGTGCCAGCTCACCACAACGGGCGAGCACAGATACGCAGTATTTT. Translating gives CASSPQRASTDTQYF.

The chain couples TRBV28 to TRBJ1-2, with D maybe TRBD1 (6 bases). The V end was cut by 6 bases, the J end by 6 bases, with 14 bases between. From germline, CDR1 is MDHEN and CDR2 SYDVKM. The CDR3 extends over 13 amino acids. The chain's CDR3 is CASRAPGGHGYTF. CDR3 nucleotides: TGTGCCAGCAGGGCACCGGGGGGCCATGGCTACACCTTC.

The chain links TRBV11-2 to TRBJ2-5; D may be TRBD1 (5 bases). Germline V gene lookup returns CDR1 SGHAT and CDR2 FQNNGV. CDR3 size: 16 residues. V shed 6 bases and J shed 1 base, with 18 bases lying between them. The CDR3 sequence: CASSYEQVTRQETQYF. For the CDR3, the DNA is TGTGCCAGCAGTTATGAACAGGTTACTCGCCAAGAGACCCAGTACTTC.

The rearrangement links TRBV9 to TRBJ1-1; D may be TRBD1 (6 bases). V was trimmed by 2 bases and J by 6 bases, leaving 11 bases between them. From germline, CDR1 is SGDLS and CDR2 YYNGEE. This CDR3 has 13 residues. CDR3 region: CASSVGGRSEAFF. The CDR3 nucleotides are TGTGCCAGCAGCGTGGGGGGCAGATCTGAAGCTTTCTTT.

The chain has TRBV5-1 and TRBJ2-3, with D possibly matching TRBD2 (6 bases). This CDR3 is 15 amino acids long. The germline gives CDR1 SGHRS, CDR2 YFSETQ. Trimming removed 0 bases from V and 7 bases from J, with 15 bases in between. CDR3 in amino acids: CASSLAAGLKNTQYF. The CDR3 DNA is TGCGCCAGCAGCTTGGCGGCGGGGCTCAAGAATACGCAGTATTTT.

This chain connects TRBV5-1 to TRBJ1-5; the D gene is possibly TRBD1 (6 bases). Trimming took off 2 bases at V and 7 bases at J, with 13 bases between the two ends. The CDR3 sequence is 14 residues long. Germline CDR1 and CDR2: SGHRS and YFSETQ. The chain's CDR3 is CASSLGGAEQPQHF. The DNA of the CDR3 is TGCGCCAGCAGCTTAGGGGGGGCAGAGCAGCCCCAGCATTTT.

The chain combines TRBV2 with TRBJ2-7; the D gene is possibly TRBD2 (5 bases). Germline-derived CDR1 and CDR2 are SNHLY and FYNNEI. This CDR3 comprises 13 residues. V lost 7 bases and J 0 bases, leaving 10 bases between the germline ends. CDR3 protein: CASNSGISYEQYF. The CDR3 nucleotides read TGTGCCAGCAATTCCGGGATCTCCTACGAGCAGTACTTC.

The gene calls are TRBV2 and TRBJ1-5, with D uncertain. Trimming stripped 6 bases from V and 4 bases from J, with 10 bases between. The CDR3 runs to 13 residues. The germline V gene has CDR1 SNHLY and CDR2 FYNNEI. In DNA form, the CDR3 reads TGTGCCAGCAGGGGAAGACTAAATCAGCCCCAGCATTTT. This encodes CASRGRLNQPQHF.

The chain couples TRBV5-1 to TRBJ2-7; 12 bases fit TRBD1. The CDR3 is 15 amino acids. Germline V gene sequence: CDR1 SGHRS, CDR2 YFSETQ. The V and J ends lost 4 bases and 3 bases, in that order; junction bases with no gene match: 5. The CDR3 loop is CASSPGTGGVYEQYF. The CDR3 coding sequence is TGCGCCAGCAGCCCCGGGACAGGGGGCGTCTACGAGCAGTACTTC.

CDR3 protein: CARARDRGLGGELFF. DNA for the CDR3: TGCGCCCGTGCCAGGGACAGGGGGCTTGGCGGGGAGCTGTTTTTT. The chain has TRBV4-1 and TRBJ2-2; TRBD1 matches 12 bases. V lost 11 bases and J lost 7; bases outside the gene matches: 11. The CDR3 contains 15 residues. Per the germline V gene, CDR1 is MGHRA and CDR2 is YSYEKL.

The J gene is TRBJ2-5, the V gene TRBV5-1; 9 nucleotides align to TRBD1. The CDR3 sequence is 16 residues long. The germline CDR1 and CDR2 sequences are SGHRS and YFSETQ. The J segment lost 2 bases and the V segment lost 4 bases, leaving 9 bases of the junction unmatched. CDR3 nucleotides: TGCGCCAGCAGCATCTCTGGACAGGGGTGGCAAGAGACCCAGTACTTC. It translates to CASSISGQGWQETQYF.

With respect to this clone: Different DNA sequences within this sample yield the same CDR3. J is TRBJ1-2 and V is TRBV6-5; unclear D gene. Germline V gene sequence: CDR1 MNHEY, CDR2 SVGAGI. Trimming removed 0 bases at V and 8 bases at J, with 7 bases between. This CDR3 region has 12 residues. The CDR3 DNA reads TGTGCCAGCAGTTACTCGGGAGGGGGCTACACCTTC. Its translation: CASSYSGGGYTF.